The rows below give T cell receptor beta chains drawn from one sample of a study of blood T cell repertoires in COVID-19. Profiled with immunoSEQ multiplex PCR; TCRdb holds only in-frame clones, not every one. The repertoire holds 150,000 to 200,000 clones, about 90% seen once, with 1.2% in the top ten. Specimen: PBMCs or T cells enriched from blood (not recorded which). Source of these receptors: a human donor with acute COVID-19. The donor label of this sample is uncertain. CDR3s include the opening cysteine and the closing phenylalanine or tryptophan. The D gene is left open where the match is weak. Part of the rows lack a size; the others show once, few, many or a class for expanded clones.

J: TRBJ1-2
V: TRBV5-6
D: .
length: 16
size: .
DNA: TGTGCCAGCAGCTTGCTCACGGCCGGCAGGTCAAGGGGCTACACCTTC
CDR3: CASSLLTAGRSRGYTF

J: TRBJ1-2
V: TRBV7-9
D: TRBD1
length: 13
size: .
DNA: TGTGCCAGCAGCTCGACAGGGTACTATGGCTACACCTTC
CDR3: CASSSTGYYGYTF

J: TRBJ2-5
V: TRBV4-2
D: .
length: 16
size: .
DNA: TGTGCCAGCAGCCAAGAAGGCGGGACCGGACGTGCGACCCAGTACTTC
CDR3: CASSQEGGTGRATQYF

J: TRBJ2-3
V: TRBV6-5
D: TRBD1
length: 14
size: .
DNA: TGTGCCAGCAGCTCCGGACAGGGGGGTGATACGCAGTATTTT
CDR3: CASSSGQGGDTQYF

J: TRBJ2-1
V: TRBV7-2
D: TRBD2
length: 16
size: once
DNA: TGTGCCAGCAGCCGCCAGACTAGCGGGGGGGCATATGAGCAGTTCTTC
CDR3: CASSRQTSGGAYEQFF

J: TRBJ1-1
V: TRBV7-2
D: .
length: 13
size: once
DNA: TGTGCCAGCAGCTCCGTCAACAGGGATCGAGCTTTCTTT
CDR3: CASSSVNRDRAFF

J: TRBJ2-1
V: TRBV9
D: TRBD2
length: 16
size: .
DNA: TGTGCCAGCAGCGTCTTAGCGGGGGGAGCGGGCAATGAGCAGTTCTTC
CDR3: CASSVLAGGAGNEQFF

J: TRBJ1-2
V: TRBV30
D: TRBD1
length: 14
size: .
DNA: TGTGCCTGGTTGGACAGGCGAGGCAACTATGGCTACACCTTC
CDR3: CAWLDRRGNYGYTF

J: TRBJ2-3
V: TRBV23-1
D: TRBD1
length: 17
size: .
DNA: TGCGCCAGCAGTCCCCGTACAGGGGGCAAGTTCTCAGATACGCAGTATTTT
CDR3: CASSPRTGGKFSDTQYF

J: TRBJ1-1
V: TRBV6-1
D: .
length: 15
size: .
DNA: TGTGCCAGCAGTGAAGGGTCAGCAGGTTCCACTGAAGCTTTCTTT
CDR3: CASSEGSAGSTEAFF

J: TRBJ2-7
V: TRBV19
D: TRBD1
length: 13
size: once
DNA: TGTGCCAGTAGTAGTGGACAGGGGTACGAGCAGTACTTC
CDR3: CASSSGQGYEQYF

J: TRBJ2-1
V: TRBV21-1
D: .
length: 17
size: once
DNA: TGTGCCAGCAGCAATGTACGGGGCGGGGGCGATTGCGAGGAGCAGTTCTTC
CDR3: CASSNVRGGGDCEEQFF

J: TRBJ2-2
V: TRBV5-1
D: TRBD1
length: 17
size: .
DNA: TGCGCCAGCAGCCTAGGGAGGACAGGGGAGAACACCGGGGAGCTGTTTTTT
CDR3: CASSLGRTGENTGELFF

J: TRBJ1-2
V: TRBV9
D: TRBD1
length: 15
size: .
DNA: TGTGCCAGCAGCCCCGGACAGGCCCGAGGGGATGGCTACACCTTC
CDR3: CASSPGQARGDGYTF

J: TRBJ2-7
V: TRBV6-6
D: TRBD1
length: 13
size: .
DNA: TGTGCCAGCAGTACACCAGGGGGCAACGAGCAGTACTTC
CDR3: CASSTPGGNEQYF

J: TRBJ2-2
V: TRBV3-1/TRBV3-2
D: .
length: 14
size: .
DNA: TGTGCCAGCAGCCAAGAGGACAAGTCCGGGGAGCTGTTTTTT
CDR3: CASSQEDKSGELFF

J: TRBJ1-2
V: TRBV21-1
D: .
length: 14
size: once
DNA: TGTGCCAGCAGCAAAGCGGGCAGGGGTGGCGGCTACACCTTC
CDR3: CASSKAGRGGGYTF

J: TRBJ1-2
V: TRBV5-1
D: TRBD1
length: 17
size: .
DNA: TGCGCCAGCAGCCCGAACCCCGGGACAGGGTCTCCTTATGGCTACACCTTC
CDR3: CASSPNPGTGSPYGYTF

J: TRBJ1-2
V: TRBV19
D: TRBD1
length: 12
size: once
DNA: TGTGCCAGTAATCAGGGGGCTTATGGCTACACCTTC
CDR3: CASNQGAYGYTF

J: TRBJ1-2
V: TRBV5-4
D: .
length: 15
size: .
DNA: TGTGCCAGCAGCTTGTATCGGGGGGCAATCGATGGCTACACCTTC
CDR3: CASSLYRGAIDGYTF

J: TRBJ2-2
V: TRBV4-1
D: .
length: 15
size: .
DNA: TGCGCCAGCACCCCCGACGGAGAGAACACCGGGGAGCTGTTTTTT
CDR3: CASTPDGENTGELFF

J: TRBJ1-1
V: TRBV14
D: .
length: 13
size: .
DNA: TGTGCCAGCAGCCAAGGTACAGGGCTTGAAGCTTTCTTT
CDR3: CASSQGTGLEAFF

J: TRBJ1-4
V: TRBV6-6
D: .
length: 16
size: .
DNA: TGTGCCAGCAGTTACCCCGGGGGGGTTACGGGGGAAAAACTGTTTTTT
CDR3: CASSYPGGVTGEKLFF

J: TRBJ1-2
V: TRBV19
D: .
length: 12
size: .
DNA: TGTGCCAGCCAGGGTTCTAACTATGGCTACACCTTC
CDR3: CASQGSNYGYTF

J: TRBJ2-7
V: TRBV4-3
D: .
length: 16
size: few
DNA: TGCGCCAGCAGCCAAGATTTGTATGGGGGCTACTACGAGCAGTACTTC
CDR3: CASSQDLYGGYYEQYF

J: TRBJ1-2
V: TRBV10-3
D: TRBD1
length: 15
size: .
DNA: TGTGCCGCAACCCGGGACAGCCAGACTAACTATGGCTACACCTTC
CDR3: CAATRDSQTNYGYTF

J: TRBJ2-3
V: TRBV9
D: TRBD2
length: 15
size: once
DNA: TGTGCCAGCAGCCCCCCGCCAGGCGGGGGTGATGGGCAGTATTTT
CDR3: CASSPPPGGGDGQYF

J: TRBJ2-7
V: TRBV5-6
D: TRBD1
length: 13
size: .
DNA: TGTGCCAGCAGCTCGGGACAGGGCTACGAGCAGTACTTC
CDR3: CASSSGQGYEQYF

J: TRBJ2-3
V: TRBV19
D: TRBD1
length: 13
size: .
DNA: TGTGCCAGTAGTGACAGGGGCACAGATACGCAGTATTTT
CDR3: CASSDRGTDTQYF

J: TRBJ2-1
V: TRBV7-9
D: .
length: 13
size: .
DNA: TGTGCCAGCAGCTTAGTAAGGGGGAATGAGCAGTTCTTC
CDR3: CASSLVRGNEQFF

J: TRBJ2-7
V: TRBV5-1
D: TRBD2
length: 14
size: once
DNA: TGCGCCAGCAGAATGACTAGCGACTCCTACGAGCAGTACTTC
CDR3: CASRMTSDSYEQYF